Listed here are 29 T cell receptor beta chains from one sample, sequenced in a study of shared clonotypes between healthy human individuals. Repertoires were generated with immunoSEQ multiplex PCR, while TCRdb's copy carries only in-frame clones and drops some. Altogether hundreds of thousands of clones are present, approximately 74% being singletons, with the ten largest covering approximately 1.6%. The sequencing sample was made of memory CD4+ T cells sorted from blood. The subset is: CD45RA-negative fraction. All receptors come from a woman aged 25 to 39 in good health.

The CDR3 nucleotides read TGTGCCAGCAGTGCCGGTGATACAGATACGCAGTATTTT. As protein: CASSAGDTDTQYF. The V gene is TRBV6-4, the J gene TRBJ2-3; no clear D. V was cut by 4 bases and J by 3 bases, with 8 bases left in between. The germline V gene has CDR1 MRHNA and CDR2 SNTAGT. The CDR3 has 13 residues.

DNA of the CDR3: TGTGCCAGCAGTTTTTTTGGATCCTACGAGCAGTACTTC. It specifies CASSFFGSYEQYF. The J gene is TRBJ2-7, the V gene TRBV6-5; D is ambiguous. The CDR3 sequence is 13 residues long. From germline, CDR1 is MNHEY and CDR2 SVGAGI. Trimming cost V 4 bases and J 1 base, with 8 bases left between them.

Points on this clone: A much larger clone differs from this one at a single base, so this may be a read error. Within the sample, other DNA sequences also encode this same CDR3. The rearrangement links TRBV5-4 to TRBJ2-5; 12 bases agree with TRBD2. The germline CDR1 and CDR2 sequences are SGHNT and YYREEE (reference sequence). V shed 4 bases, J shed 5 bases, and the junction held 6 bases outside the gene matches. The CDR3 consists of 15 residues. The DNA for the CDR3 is TGTGCCAGCAGCCTAGCGGGAGGGCCTGGGGAGACCCAGTACTTC. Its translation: CASSLAGGPGETQYF.

The CDR3 sequence is CASSKSTAPYGYTF. Written as DNA, the CDR3 is TGCGCCAGCAGCAAGAGTACCGCCCCTTATGGCTACACCTTC. The chain uses TRBV4-1 and TRBJ1-2; no reliable D call. From germline, CDR1 is MGHRA and CDR2 YSYEKL. Trimming cost V 5 bases and J 5 bases, with 15 bases left between them. The CDR3 extends over 14 amino acids.

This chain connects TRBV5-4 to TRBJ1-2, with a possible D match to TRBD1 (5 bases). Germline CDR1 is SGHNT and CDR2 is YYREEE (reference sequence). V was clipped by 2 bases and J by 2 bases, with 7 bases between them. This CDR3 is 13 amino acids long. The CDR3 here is CASSFDRNYGYTF. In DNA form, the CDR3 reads TGTGCCAGCAGCTTCGACAGAAACTATGGCTACACCTTC.

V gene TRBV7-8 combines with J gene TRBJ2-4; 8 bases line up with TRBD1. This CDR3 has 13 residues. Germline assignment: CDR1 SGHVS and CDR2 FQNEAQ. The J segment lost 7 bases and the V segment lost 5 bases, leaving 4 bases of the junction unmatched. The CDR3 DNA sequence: TGTGCCAGCAGCACCCGGACAGGGAACATTCAGTACTTC. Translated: CASSTRTGNIQYF.

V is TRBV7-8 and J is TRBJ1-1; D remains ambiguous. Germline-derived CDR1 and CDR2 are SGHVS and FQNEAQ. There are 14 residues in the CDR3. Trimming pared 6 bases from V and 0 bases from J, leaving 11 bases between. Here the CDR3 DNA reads TGTGCCAGCAGTTACCAGTCACTGAACACTGAAGCTTTCTTT. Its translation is CASSYQSLNTEAFF.

The CDR3, as DNA: TGTGCCAGCAGCCAAGATCCCGAGGCAGCACGACGCTACACCTTC. Translation gives CASSQDPEAARRYTF. V and J are TRBV4-2 and TRBJ1-2; no clear D gene. The CDR3 is 15 residues long. V lost 0 bases and J 9 bases, leaving 17 bases between the germline ends. The germline V gene encodes CDR1 LGHNA and CDR2 YNFKEQ.

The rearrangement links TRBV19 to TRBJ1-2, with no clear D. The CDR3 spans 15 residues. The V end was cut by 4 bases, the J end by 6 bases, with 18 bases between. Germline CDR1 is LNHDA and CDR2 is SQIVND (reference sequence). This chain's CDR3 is CASSTPGSLGNGYTF. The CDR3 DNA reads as TGTGCCAGTAGTACCCCGGGGAGTCTGGGTAATGGCTACACCTTC.

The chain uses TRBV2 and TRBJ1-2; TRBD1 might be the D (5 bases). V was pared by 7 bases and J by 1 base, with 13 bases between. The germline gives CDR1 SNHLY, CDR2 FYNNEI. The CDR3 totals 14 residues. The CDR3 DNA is TGTGCCAGCAACCCTTCGGACATTAACTATGGCTACACCTTC. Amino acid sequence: CASNPSDINYGYTF.

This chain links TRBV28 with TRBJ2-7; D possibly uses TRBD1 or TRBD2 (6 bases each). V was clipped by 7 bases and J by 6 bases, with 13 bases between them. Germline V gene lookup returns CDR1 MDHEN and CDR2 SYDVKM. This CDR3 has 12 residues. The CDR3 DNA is TGTGCCAGCACCGGGTGGGGGGCCGAGCAGTACTTC. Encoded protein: CASTGWGAEQYF. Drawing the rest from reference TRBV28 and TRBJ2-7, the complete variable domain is DVKVTQSSRYLVKRTGEKVFLECVQDMDHENMFWYRQDPGLGLRLIYFSYDVKMKEKGDIPEGYSVSREKKERFSLILESASTNQTSMYLCASTGWGAEQYFGPGTRLTVT.

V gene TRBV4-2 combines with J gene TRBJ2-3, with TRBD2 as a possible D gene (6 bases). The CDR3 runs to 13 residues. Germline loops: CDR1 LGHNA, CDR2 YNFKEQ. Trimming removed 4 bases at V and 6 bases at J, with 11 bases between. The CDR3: CASSRDFHDTQYF. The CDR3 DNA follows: TGTGCCAGCAGCCGGGACTTTCATGATACGCAGTATTTT.

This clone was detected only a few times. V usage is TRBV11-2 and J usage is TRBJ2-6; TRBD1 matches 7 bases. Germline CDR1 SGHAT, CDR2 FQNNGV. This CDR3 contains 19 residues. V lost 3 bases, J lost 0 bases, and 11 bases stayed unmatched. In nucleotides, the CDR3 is TGTGCCAGCAGCTTCCCCCCGGGACAGAGAAGCTCTGGGGCCAACGTCCTGACTTTC. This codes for CASSFPPGQRSSGANVLTF.

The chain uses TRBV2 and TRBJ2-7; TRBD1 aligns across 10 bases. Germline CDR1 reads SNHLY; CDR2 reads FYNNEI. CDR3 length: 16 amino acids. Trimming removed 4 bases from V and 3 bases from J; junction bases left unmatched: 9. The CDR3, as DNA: TGTGCCAGCAGTGGCACCGGGACAGGGGTAGTCTACGAGCAGTACTTC. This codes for CASSGTGTGVVYEQYF.

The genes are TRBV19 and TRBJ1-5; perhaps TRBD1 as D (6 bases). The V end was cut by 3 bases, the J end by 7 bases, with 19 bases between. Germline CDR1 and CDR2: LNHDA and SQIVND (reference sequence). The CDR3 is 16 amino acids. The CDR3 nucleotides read TGTGCCAGTAGTATCAAATTGACAGGAGATGAGCAGCCCCAGCATTTT. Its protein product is CASSIKLTGDEQPQHF.

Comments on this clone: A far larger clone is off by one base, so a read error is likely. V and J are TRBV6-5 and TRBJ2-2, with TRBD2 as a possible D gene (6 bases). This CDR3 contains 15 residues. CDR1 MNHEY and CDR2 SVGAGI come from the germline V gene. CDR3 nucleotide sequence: TGTGTCAGCAAGAGAGGAGCGGGCCCACCCGGGGAGCTGTTTTTT. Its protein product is CVSKRGAGPPGELFF.

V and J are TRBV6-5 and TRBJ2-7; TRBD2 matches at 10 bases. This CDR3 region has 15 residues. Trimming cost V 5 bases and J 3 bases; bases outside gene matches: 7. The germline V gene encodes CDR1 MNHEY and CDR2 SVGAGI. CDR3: CASSISGRAFYEQYF. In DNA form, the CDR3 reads TGTGCCAGCAGTATCAGCGGGAGGGCGTTCTACGAGCAGTACTTC.

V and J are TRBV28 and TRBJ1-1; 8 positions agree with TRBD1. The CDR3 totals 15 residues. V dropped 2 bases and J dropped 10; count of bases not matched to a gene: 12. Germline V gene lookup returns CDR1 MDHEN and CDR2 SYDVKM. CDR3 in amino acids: CASSLEQGVFVGAFF. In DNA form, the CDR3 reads TGTGCCAGCAGTTTAGAACAGGGGGTCTTCGTTGGAGCTTTCTTT.

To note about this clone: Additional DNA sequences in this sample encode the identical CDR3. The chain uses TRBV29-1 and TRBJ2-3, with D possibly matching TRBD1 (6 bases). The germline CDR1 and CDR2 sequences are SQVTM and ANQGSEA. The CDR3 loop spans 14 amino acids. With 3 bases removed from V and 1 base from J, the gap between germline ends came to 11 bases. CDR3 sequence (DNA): TGCAGCGTTGAGACAGGCGGTGGCACAGATACGCAGTATTTT. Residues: CSVETGGGTDTQYF.

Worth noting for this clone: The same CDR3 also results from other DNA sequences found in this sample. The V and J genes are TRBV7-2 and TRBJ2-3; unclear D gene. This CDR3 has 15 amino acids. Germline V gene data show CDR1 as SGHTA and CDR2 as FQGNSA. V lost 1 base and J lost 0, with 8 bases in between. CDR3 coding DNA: TGTGCCAGCAGCTTAGACTATACTAGCACAGATACGCAGTATTTT. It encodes CASSLDYTSTDTQYF.

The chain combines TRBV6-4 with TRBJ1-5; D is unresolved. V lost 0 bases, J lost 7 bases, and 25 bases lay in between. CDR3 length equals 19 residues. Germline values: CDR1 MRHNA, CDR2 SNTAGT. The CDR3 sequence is CASSDSFLRQLGEGQPQHF. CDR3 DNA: TGTGCCAGCAGTGACTCATTTTTAAGGCAGCTCGGGGAGGGCCAGCCCCAGCATTTT.

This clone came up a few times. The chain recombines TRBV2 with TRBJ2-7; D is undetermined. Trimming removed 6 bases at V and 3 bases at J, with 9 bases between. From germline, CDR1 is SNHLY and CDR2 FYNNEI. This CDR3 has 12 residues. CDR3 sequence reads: CASSIHSYEQYF. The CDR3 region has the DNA TGTGCCAGCAGCATACACAGCTACGAGCAGTACTTC.

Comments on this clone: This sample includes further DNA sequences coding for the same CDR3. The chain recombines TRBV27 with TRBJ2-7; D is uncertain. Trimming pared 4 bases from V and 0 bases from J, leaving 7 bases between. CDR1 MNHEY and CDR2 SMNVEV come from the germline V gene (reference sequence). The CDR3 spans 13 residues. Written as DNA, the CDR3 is TGTGCCAGCAGTTCGCTCGACTCCTACGAGCAGTACTTC. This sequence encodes CASSSLDSYEQYF.

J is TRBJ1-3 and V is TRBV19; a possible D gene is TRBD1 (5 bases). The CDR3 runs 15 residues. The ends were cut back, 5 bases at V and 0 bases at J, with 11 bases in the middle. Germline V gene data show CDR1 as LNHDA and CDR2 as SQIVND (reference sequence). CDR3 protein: CASSSTTASGNTIYF. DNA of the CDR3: TGTGCCAGTAGTTCCACGACAGCCTCTGGAAACACCATATATTTT.

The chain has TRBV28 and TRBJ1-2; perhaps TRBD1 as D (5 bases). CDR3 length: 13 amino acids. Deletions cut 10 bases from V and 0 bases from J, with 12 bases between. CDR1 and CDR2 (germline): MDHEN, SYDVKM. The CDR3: CATGTPANYGYTF. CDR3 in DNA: TGTGCCACGGGGACTCCGGCTAACTATGGCTACACCTTC.

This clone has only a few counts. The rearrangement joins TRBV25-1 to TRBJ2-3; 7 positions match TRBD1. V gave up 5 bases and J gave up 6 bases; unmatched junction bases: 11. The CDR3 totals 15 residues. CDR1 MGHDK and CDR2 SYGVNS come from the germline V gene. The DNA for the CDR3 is TGTGCCAGCAGTCTACCGGGACAGAAGCAGGATACGCAGTATTTT. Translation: CASSLPGQKQDTQYF.

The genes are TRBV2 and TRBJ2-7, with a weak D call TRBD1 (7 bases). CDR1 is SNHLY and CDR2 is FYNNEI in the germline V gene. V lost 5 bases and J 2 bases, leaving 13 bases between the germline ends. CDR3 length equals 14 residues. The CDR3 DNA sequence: TGTGCCAGCAGTTGGCGGGACAGCACCTACGAGCAGTACTTC. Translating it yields CASSWRDSTYEQYF.

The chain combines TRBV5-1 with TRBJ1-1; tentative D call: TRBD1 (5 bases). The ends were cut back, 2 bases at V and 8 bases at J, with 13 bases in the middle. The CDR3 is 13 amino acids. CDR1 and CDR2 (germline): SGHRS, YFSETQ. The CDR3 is CASSFGGDEEAFF. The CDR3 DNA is TGCGCCAGCAGCTTCGGGGGAGATGAAGAAGCTTTCTTT.

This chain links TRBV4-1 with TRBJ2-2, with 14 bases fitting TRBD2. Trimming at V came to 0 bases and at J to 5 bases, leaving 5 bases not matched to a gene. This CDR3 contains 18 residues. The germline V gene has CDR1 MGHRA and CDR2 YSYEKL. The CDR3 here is CASSQERTSGRYTGELFF. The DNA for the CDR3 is TGCGCCAGCAGCCAAGAGAGGACTAGCGGGAGGTATACCGGGGAGCTGTTTTTT.